This entry features one T cell receptor beta chain sequence. This clonotype was seen a handful of times. Its antigen remains unidentified. With a much larger clone just one base away, this may be a read error. The germline V gene (reference sequence) supplies CDR1 LNHNV and CDR2 YYDKDF. The cysteine opens and the phenylalanine closes a CDR3 of 17 amino acids. Only CDR3 DNA is held: 51 bases, read in frame from base 1. The junction shows trimming of 1 base on V and 4 bases on J, and the gene matches do not reach 11 bases of it. TCR beta repertoires were profiled from peripheral blood of over 10 young patients with multiple sclerosis to demonstrate the VDJtools post-analysis software. The patients with multiple sclerosis were children and adolescents between about 6 and 15 years of age. This entry is derived from a study of post-analysis software for immune sequencing data (dated by TCRdb to the mid-2010s). In the study overall: Recorded disease courses included relapsing-remitting, secondary progressive and progressive-relapsing multiple sclerosis, with some patients lacking subtype annotation. The multiple sclerosis patient repertoires were compared with 11 previously published healthy control repertoires from donors aged 6 to 25 years. A subset of samples was prepared in parallel using single-end sample barcoding, then pooled and co-amplified after Illumina adapter ligation.

What the authors observed across the whole study: The multiple sclerosis patient group was slightly younger than the control group. When samples were clustered directly using the F measure, samples prepared in the same batch co-clustered strongly, which prompted a batch-effect correction. Normalized Chao1 diversity was significantly lower in multiple sclerosis patients than controls, suggesting substantial peripheral T-cell clonal expansion. Patients showed significantly higher frequencies than controls for several TRBV segments, among them TRBV5-6, TRBV5-1 and TRBV20-1.

Library preparation used PCR. The sequencing machine was an Illumina HiSeq 2500. To reduce PCR and sequencing biases, unique molecular identifiers were incorporated into the TCR beta cDNA libraries. Some 500,000 cDNA molecules were obtained per 1 to 10 million input T cells, so each molecule approximated one T cell. The patient libraries were prepared and sequenced with the same protocol used for the earlier healthy control dataset. Within a given batch, samples were prepared together, multiplexed and sequenced on the same HiSeq lane. The authors processed their data as follows. MIGEC handled the raw barcoded reads, throwing out single-read molecular identifier groups before consensus assembly and CDR3 extraction. Clonotype tables were post-analysed with VDJtools, normalizing diversity by down-sampling all datasets to the smallest sample size. In repertoire overlap clustering, CDR3 amino acid sequences, but not nucleotide sequences, were matched to correct batch-related cross-sample contamination. The raw public reads went through TCRdb reprocessing: fastp at Q25, MiXCR clone calling, in-frame beta chains kept. Every CDR3 protein is listed once, alongside the most common genes and DNA of its rows. Here the V and J calls rest on TCRdb's processing, not on the authors' analysis. This sample has 180,000 or so distinct CDR3 sequences in its table, and over 25% of those were observed once. The ten largest clones add up to more than 3% of the sample.

The chain is assembled from TRBV15 and TRBJ2-5, with 8 bases aligning to TRBD1. Sequenced: blood. This TCR derives from a girl between 2 and 17 years old with multiple sclerosis. The DNA reads TGTGCCACCAGCAGAGCAATCGAACAGGGGGTGGGAGAGACCCAGTACTTC. Translated, it gives CATSRAIEQGVGETQYF.